This TCR beta chain came from a study of PD-1 blockade in classical Hodgkin lymphoma. Findings and limits, study-wide: Healthy donors were reported to have higher baseline TCR diversity than newly diagnosed patients. Some patients began nivolumab under 1 year after ASCT. These patients were excluded from later analyses.

Profiling relied on immunoSEQ multiplex PCR, and the TCRdb table lists in-frame clones only, not all of them. This sample carries over 10,000 clones, roughly 77% of them seen once, and the ten largest clones take around 25%. Germline values: CDR1 SEHNR, CDR2 FQNEAQ (reference sequence). The CDR3 extends over 12 amino acids. The ends were cut back, 7 bases at V and 2 bases at J, with 9 bases in the middle. For this clone: What it binds is unknown.

Each patient relapsed following autologous stem cell transplantation, and prior brentuximab vedotin exposure differed. The sequencing here drew on peripheral blood mononuclear cells (PBMCs), taken at baseline. This sequence was found in a human donor with classical Hodgkin lymphoma. This chain links TRBV7-9 with TRBJ2-7; D uncertain. CDR3 in amino acids: CASTLVPYEQYF. DNA of the CDR3: TGTGCCAGCACTTTAGTCCCCTACGAGCAGTACTTC.